Listed below are T cell receptor beta chains from one sample, sequenced in a study of PD-1 blockade in classical Hodgkin lymphoma. Sequenced by immunoSEQ multiplex PCR; TCRdb stores in-frame clones only, minus some. This sample carries about 94,000 clones, roughly nine tenths of them seen once, and the ten largest clones take approximately 12%. The specimen was peripheral blood mononuclear cells (PBMCs), collected before the second cycle of nivolumab. Receptors originate from a human donor with classical Hodgkin lymphoma. CDR3s include the opening cysteine and the closing phenylalanine or tryptophan. The order of the fields is clone size, D gene, CDR3 length, V gene, J gene, CDR3 DNA, CDR3 protein. The D gene is left open where the match is weak. Some rows have no size entry. The others give once, few or many, or a class for an expanded clone.

.	TRBD1	12	TRBV19	TRBJ1-1	TGTGCCAGTAGACAGCAGGGGGCCGCTCCCTTCTTT	CASRQQGAAPFF
.	.	13	TRBV28	TRBJ2-7	TGTGCCAGCAGTTTTCAGGGGTTCTACGAGCAGTACTTC	CASSFQGFYEQYF
.	.	13	TRBV6-1	TRBJ1-1	TGTGCCAGCAATCGTCCAATGAACACTGAAGCTTTCTTT	CASNRPMNTEAFF
.	TRBD2	19	TRBV7-9	TRBJ2-1	TGTGCCAGCACCATCCTGGGGGGTAGCGGGAGCCCAGCCTACAATGAGCAGTTCTTC	CASTILGGSGSPAYNEQFF
few	TRBD1	16	TRBV6-1	TRBJ2-2	TGTGCCAGCAGTGAAGTGGCAGGGGGCTGGACCGGGGAGCTGTTTTTT	CASSEVAGGWTGELFF
.	TRBD1	13	TRBV7-9	TRBJ1-2	TGTGCCAGCAGCGAAGTACAGGGGTTTGGCTACACCTTC	CASSEVQGFGYTF
once	.	14	TRBV9	TRBJ2-5	TGTGCCAGCAGCGTAGCTGTCAGGGAAGAGACCCAGTACTTC	CASSVAVREETQYF
.	.	14	TRBV2	TRBJ2-1	TGTGCCAGCAGTGAGGAACTAGTAAATCCTGAGCAGTTCTTC	CASSEELVNPEQFF
.	TRBD1	14	TRBV29-1	TRBJ1-2	TGCAGCGTTGAAGATTCGGGACAGCCGGGCGGCTACACCTTC	CSVEDSGQPGGYTF
.	.	14	TRBV19	TRBJ2-3	TGTGCCAGTAATCCACGGGGTCCCACAGATACGCAGTATTTT	CASNPRGPTDTQYF
.	TRBD2	20	TRBV5-4	TRBJ2-1	TGTGCCAGCAGCTTGGATGGGACTAGCGGGCCATCCACCGCCTACAATGAGCAGTTCTTC	CASSLDGTSGPSTAYNEQFF
.	TRBD1	16	TRBV4-1	TRBJ2-5	TGCGCCAGCAGCCAAGGGTACAGGGGGCGCTTGGAGACCCAGTACTTC	CASSQGYRGRLETQYF
.	TRBD1	14	TRBV4-3	TRBJ1-5	TGCGCCAGCAGCCCCGTAGGGGGCCATCAGCCCCAGCATTTT	CASSPVGGHQPQHF
.	.	16	TRBV5-8	TRBJ1-1	TGTGCCAGCAGCTTGGACAGGGAATGGGCGAACACTGAAGCTTTCTTT	CASSLDREWANTEAFF
once	TRBD1	16	TRBV5-1	TRBJ1-4	TGCGCCAGCAGAGGTACAGGGGCGGGTTCTAATGAAAAACTGTTTTTT	CASRGTGAGSNEKLFF
.	TRBD2	17	TRBV5-4	TRBJ2-1	TGTGCCAGCAGCCTTGCGGGACTAGCGGGCGCCTACAATGAGCAGTTCTTC	CASSLAGLAGAYNEQFF
.	TRBD2	15	TRBV11-2	TRBJ2-3	TGTGCCAGCAGCAGTCCGGGACTAGCAACAGATACGCAGTATTTT	CASSSPGLATDTQYF
.	.	13	TRBV18	TRBJ2-5	TGTGCCAGCTCACCACGGACACAAGAGACCCAGTACTTC	CASSPRTQETQYF
once	TRBD2	18	TRBV13	TRBJ2-1	TGTGCCAGCAGCGACGGACTAGCGGGAGGGCCATCCTACAATGAGCAGTTCTTC	CASSDGLAGGPSYNEQFF
.	.	16	TRBV18	TRBJ2-2	TGTGCCAGCTCACCACAGGGACCAGGTACCGCCGGGGAGCTGTTTTTT	CASSPQGPGTAGELFF
once	.	13	TRBV2	TRBJ1-2	TGTGCCAGCAGCGAGCGTAACCCTGCTGGCTACACCTTC	CASSERNPAGYTF
.	TRBD1	14	TRBV6-1	TRBJ2-1	TGTGCCAGCAGTGACAGGGGGTCCTACAATGAGCAGTTCTTC	CASSDRGSYNEQFF
.	.	14	TRBV2	TRBJ2-7	TGTGCCAGCAGGGAAATCGGGACACTGCTCGAGCAGTACTTC	CASREIGTLLEQYF
.	TRBD1	14	TRBV28	TRBJ1-2	TGTGCCAGCAGTTATGGACAGGGCAACTATGGCTACACCTTC	CASSYGQGNYGYTF
.	TRBD2	16	TRBV6-5	TRBJ2-2	TGTGCCAGCAGTTACAGCGGGGGGAAGGACACCGGGGAGCTGTTTTTT	CASSYSGGKDTGELFF